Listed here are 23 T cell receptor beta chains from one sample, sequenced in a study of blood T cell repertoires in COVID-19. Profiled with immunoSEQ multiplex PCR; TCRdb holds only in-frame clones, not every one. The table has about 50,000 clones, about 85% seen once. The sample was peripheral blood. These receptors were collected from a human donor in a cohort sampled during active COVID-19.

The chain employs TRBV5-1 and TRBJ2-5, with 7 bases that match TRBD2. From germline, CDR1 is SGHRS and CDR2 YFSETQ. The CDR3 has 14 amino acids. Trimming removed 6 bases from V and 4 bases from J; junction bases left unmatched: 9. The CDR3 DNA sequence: TGCGCCAGCACCCCCGGCACGGGAGGAGAGACCCAGTACTTC. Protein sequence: CASTPGTGGETQYF.

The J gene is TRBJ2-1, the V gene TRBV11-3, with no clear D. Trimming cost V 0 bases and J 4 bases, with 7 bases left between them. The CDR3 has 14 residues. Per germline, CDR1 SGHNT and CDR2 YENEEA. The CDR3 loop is CASSLEPRYNEQFF. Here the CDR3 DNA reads TGTGCCAGCAGCTTAGAGCCTAGATACAATGAGCAGTTCTTC.

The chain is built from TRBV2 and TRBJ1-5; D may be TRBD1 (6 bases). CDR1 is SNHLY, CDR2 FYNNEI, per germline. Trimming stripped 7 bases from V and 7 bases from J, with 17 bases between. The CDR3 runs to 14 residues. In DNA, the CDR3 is TGTGCCAGCACAGTCGGGGGGGCTGGACAGCCCCAGCATTTT. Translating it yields CASTVGGAGQPQHF.

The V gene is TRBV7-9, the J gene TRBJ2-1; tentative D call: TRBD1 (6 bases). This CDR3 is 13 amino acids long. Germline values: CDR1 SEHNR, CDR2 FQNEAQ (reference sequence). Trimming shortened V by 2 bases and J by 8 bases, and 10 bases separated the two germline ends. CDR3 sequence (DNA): TGTGCCAGCAGCTTACTAGGGGGTTATGAGCAGTTCTTC. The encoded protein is CASSLLGGYEQFF.

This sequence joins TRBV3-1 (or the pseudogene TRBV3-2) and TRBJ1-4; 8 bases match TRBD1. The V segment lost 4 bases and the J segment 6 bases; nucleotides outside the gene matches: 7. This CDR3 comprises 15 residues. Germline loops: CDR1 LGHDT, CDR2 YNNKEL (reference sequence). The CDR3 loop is CASSPGQGQHEKLFF. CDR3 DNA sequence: TGTGCCAGCAGCCCCGGACAGGGCCAACATGAAAAACTGTTTTTT.

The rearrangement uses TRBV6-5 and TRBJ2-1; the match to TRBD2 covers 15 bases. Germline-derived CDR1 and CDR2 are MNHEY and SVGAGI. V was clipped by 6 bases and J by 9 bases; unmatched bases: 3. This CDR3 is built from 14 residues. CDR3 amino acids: CASSGTSGRSEQFF. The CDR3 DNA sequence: TGTGCCAGCAGCGGGACTAGCGGGAGGTCTGAGCAGTTCTTC.

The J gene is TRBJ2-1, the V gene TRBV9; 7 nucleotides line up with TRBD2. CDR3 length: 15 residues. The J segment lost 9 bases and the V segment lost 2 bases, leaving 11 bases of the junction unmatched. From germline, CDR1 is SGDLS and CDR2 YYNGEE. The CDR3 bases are TGTGCCAGCAGCGTCAGCCTAGCGGAAATCAGTGAGCAGTTCTTC. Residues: CASSVSLAEISEQFF.

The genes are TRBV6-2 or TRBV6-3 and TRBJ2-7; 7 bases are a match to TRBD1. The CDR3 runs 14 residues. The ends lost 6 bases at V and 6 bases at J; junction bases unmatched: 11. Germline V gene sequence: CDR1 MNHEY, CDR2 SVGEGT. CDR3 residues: CASSRRQGLGEQYF. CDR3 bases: TGTGCCAGCAGCCGACGACAGGGTTTGGGCGAGCAGTACTTC.

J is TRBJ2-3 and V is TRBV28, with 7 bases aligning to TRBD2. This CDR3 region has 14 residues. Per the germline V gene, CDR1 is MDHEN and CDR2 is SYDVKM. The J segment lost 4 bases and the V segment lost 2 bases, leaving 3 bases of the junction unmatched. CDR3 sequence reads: CASSLAGDSDTQYF. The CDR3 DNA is TGTGCCAGCAGTTTAGCGGGAGACTCAGATACGCAGTATTTT. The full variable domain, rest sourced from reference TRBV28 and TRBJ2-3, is DVKVTQSSRYLVKRTGEKVFLECVQDMDHENMFWYRQDPGLGLRLIYFSYDVKMKEKGDIPEGYSVSREKKERFSLILESASTNQTSMYLCASSLAGDSDTQYFGPGTRLTVL.

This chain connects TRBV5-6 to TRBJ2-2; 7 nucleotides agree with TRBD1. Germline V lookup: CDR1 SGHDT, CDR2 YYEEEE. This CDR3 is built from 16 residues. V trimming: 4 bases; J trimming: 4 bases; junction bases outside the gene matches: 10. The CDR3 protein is CASSRRQTGATGELFF. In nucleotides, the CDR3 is TGTGCCAGCAGCCGCCGACAAACAGGGGCCACCGGGGAGCTGTTTTTT.

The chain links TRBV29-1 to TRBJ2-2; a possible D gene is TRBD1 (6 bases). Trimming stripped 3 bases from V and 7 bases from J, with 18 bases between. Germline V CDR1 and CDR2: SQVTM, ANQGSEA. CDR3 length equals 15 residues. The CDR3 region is CSVEAGTTRGGELFF. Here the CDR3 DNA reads TGCAGCGTTGAGGCTGGGACAACCCGCGGCGGGGAGCTGTTTTTT.

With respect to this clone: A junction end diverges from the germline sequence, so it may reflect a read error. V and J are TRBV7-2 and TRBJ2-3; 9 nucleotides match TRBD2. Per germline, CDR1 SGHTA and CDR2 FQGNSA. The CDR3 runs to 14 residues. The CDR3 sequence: CASSFGTSIDTQYF. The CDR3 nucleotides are TGTGCCAGCAGCTTCGGGACTAGCATAGATACGCAGTATTTT.

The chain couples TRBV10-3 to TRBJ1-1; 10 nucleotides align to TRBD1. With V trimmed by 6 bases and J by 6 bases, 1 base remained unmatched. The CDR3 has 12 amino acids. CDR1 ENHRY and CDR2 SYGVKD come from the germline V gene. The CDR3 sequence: CAIRTGGPEAFF. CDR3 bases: TGTGCCATCAGGACAGGGGGCCCTGAAGCTTTCTTT.

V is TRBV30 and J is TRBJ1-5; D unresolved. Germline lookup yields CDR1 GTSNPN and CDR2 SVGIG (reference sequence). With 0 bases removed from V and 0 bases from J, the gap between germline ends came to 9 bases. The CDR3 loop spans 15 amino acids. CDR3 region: CAWSVRGYSNQPQHF. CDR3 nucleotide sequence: TGTGCCTGGAGTGTACGGGGATATAGCAATCAGCCCCAGCATTTT.

The CDR3 reads CASSHGTEETQYF. Written as DNA, the CDR3 is TGCGCCAGCAGCCATGGGACAGAAGAGACCCAGTACTTC. The J gene is TRBJ2-5, the V gene TRBV4-1; 7 bases align to TRBD1. The J segment lost 3 bases and the V segment lost 3 bases, leaving 1 base of the junction unmatched. CDR1 MGHRA and CDR2 YSYEKL come from the germline V gene. The CDR3 has 13 residues.

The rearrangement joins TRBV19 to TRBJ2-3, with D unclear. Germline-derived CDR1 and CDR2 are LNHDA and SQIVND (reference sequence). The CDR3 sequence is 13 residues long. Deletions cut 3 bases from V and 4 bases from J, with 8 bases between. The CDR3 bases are TGTGCCAGTAGTATGGAGAGAGCAGATACGCAGTATTTT. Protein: CASSMERADTQYF.

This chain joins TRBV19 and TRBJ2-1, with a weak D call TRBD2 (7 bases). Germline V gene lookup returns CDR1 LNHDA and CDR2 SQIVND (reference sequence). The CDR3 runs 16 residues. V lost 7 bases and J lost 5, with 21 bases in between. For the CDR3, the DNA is TGTGCCAGTAACCCCCTAGGGGGGGTTGGTGACAATGAGCAGTTCTTC. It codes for CASNPLGGVGDNEQFF.

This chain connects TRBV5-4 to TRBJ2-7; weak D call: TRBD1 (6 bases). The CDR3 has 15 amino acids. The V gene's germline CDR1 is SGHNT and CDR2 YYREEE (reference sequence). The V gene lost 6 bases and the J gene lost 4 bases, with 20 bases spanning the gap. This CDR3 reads CASNVGGEGPYEQYF. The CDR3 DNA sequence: TGTGCCAGCAACGTAGGGGGAGAGGGCCCTTACGAGCAGTACTTC. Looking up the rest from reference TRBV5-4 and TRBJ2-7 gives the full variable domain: ETGVTQSPTHLIKTRGQQVTLRCSSQSGHNTVSWYQQALGQGPQFIFQYYREEENGRGNFPPRFSGLQFPNYSSELNVNALELDDSALYLCASNVGGEGPYEQYFGPGTRLTVT.

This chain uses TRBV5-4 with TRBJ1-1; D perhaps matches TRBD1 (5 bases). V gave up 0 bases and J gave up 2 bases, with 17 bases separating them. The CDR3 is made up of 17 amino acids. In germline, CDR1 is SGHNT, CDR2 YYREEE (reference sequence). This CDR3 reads CASSLGGRPPLNTEAFF. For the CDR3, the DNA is TGTGCCAGCAGCTTGGGGGGCAGGCCGCCACTTAACACTGAAGCTTTCTTT.

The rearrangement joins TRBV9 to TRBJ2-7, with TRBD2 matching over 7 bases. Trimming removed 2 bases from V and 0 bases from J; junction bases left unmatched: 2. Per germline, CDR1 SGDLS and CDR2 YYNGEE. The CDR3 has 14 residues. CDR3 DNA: TGTGCCAGCAGCGTCCTAGCGGCCTCCTACGAGCAGTACTTC. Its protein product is CASSVLAASYEQYF.

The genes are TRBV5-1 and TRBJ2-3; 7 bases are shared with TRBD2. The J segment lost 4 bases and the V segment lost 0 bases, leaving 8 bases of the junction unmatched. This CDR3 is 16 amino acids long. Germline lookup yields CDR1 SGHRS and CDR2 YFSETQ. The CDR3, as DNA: TGCGCCAGCAGCTTGGGCCCCCGGGGGGAGGCAGATACGCAGTATTTT. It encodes CASSLGPRGEADTQYF.

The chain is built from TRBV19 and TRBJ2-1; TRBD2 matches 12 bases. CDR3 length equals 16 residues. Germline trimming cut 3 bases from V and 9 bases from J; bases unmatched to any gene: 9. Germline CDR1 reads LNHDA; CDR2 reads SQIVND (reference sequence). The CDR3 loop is CASSISLAGGIGEQFF. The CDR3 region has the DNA TGTGCCAGTAGTATCAGTCTAGCGGGAGGGATCGGTGAGCAGTTCTTC.

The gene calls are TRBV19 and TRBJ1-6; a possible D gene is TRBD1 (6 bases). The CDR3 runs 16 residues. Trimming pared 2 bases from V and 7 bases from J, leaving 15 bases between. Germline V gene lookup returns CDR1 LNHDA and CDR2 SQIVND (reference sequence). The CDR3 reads CASSISGHGGNSPLHF. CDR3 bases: TGTGCCAGTAGTATATCAGGGCATGGGGGCAATTCACCCCTCCACTTT. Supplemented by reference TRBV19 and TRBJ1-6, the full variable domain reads DGGITQSPKYLFRKEGQNVTLSCEQNLNHDAMYWYRQDPGQGLRLIYYSQIVNDFQKGDIAEGYSVSREKKESFPLTVTSAQKNPTAFYLCASSISGHGGNSPLHFGNGTRLTVT.